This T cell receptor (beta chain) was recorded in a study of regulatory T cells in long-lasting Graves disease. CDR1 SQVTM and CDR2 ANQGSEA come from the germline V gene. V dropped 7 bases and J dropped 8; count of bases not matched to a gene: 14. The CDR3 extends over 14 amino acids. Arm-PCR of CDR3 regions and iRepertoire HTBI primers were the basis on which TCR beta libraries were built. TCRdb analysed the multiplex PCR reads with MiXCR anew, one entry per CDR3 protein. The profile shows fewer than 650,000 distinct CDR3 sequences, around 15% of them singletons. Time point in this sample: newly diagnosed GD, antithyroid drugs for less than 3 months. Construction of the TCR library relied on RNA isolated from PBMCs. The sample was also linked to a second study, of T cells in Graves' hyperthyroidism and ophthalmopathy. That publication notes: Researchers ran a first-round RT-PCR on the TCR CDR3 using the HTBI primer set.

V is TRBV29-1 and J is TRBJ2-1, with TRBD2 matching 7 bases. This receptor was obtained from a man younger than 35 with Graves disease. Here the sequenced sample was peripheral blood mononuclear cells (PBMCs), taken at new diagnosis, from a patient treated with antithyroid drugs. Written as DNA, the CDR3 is TGCAGCGCCATCTGGATGGGACTATTCGATGAGCAGTTCTTC. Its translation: CSAIWMGLFDEQFF.